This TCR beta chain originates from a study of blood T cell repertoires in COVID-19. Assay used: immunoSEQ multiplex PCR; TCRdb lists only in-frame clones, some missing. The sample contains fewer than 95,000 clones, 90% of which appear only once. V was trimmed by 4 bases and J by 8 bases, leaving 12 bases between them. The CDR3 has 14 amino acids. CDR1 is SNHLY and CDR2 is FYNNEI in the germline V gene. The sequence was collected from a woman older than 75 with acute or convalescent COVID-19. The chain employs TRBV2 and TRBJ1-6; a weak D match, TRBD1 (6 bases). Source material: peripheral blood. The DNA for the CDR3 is TGTGCCAGCAGTGTGACAGGAAGGGATTCACCCCTCCACTTT. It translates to CASSVTGRDSPLHF.